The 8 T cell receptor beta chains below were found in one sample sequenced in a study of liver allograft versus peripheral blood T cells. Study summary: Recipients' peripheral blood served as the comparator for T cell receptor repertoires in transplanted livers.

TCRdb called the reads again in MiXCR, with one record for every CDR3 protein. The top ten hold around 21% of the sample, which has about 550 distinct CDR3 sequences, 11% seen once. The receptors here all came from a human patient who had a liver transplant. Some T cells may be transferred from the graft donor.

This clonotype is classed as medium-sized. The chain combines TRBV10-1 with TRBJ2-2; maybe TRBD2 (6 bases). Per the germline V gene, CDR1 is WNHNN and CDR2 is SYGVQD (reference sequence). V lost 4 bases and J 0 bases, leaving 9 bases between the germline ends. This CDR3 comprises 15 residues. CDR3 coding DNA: TGCGCCAGCAGTGTAGGGACTCCGAACACCGGGGAGCTGTTTTTT. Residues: CASSVGTPNTGELFF.

The CDR3 DNA reads as TGTGCCAGCAGTGTGGACAGGGGTCACACTGAAGCTTTCTTT. It yields the protein CASSVDRGHTEAFF. The V call is TRBV6-6, the J call TRBJ1-1; 9 nucleotides match TRBD1. V was pared by 5 bases and J by 3 bases, with 4 bases of the junction left unmatched. Looked up from germline, CDR1 is MNHNY and CDR2 is SVGAGI (reference sequence). This CDR3 has 14 amino acids.

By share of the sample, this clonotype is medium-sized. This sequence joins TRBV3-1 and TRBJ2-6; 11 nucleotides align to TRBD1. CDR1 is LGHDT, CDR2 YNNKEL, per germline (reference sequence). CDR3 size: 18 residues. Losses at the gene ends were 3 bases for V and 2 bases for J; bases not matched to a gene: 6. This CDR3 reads CASSHIWTGGTGANVLTF. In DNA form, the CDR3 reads TGTGCCAGCAGCCATATCTGGACAGGGGGCACTGGGGCCAACGTCCTGACTTTC.

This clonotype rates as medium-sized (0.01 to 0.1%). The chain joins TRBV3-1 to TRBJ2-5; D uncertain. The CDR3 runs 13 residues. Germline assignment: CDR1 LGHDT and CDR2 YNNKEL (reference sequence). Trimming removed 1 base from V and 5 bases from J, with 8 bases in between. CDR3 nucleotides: TGTGCCAGCAGCCAAGGCGGCATCGAGACCCAGTACTTC. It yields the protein CASSQGGIETQYF.

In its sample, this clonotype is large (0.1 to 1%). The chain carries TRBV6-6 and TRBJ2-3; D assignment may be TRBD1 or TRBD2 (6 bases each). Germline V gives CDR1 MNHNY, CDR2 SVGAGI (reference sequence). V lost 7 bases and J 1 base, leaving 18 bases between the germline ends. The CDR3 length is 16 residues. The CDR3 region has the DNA TGTGCCAGCAAGGGGGAGGTCGGGGGTGGCACAGATACGCAGTATTTT. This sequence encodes CASKGEVGGGTDTQYF.

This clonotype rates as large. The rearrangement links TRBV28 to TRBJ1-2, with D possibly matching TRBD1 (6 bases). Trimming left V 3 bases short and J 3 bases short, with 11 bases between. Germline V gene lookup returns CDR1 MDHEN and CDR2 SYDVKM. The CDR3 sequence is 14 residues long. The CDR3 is CASSLGQGHYGYTF. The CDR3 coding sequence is TGTGCCAGCAGTTTGGGTCAGGGGCACTATGGCTACACCTTC.

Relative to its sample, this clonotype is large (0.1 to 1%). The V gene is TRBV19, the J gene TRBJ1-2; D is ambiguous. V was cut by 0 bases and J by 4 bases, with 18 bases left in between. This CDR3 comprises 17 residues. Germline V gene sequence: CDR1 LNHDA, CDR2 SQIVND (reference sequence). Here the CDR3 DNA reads TGTGCCAGTAGTATAGATCATAGATCCTCGGCGGTCTATGGCTACACCTTC. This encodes CASSIDHRSSAVYGYTF.

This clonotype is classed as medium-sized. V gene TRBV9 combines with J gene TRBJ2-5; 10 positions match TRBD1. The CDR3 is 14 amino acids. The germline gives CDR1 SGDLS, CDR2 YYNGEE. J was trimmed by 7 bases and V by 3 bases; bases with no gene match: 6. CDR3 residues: CASSGGQGFGTQYF. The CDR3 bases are TGTGCCAGCAGCGGGGGACAGGGGTTTGGGACCCAGTACTTC. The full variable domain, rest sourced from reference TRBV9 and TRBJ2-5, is DSGVTQTPKHLITATGQRVTLRCSPRSGDLSVYWYQQSLDQGLQFLIQYYNGEERAKGNILERFSAQQFPDLHSELNLSSLELGDSALYFCASSGGQGFGTQYFGPGTRLLVL.